The entry below describes one TCR beta chain. Its target is unknown. Positive CCR7 selection of CD45RO-negative cells yielded the naive CD8 cells, and terminally differentiated effector memory CD45RA+ cells were excluded. Each sample came from a Caucasian adult donor living in Nashville, Tennessee. The deep-level immunoSEQ assay was used. Clones were read by immunoSEQ multiplex PCR, and TCRdb kept only the in-frame ones, dropping some. The sample holds about 2,100,000 clones, 93% seen once. This record comes from a study of shared clonotypes between healthy human individuals. Study outcomes and limitations: Investigators expected sequencing depth to affect clonotype sharing among donors.

Germline V lookup: CDR1 SNHLY, CDR2 FYNNEI. V shed 3 bases, J shed 6 bases, and the junction held 5 bases outside the gene matches. The CDR3 consists of 14 residues. V usage is TRBV2 and J usage is TRBJ2-3; TRBD2 agrees at 8 bases. The receptor was isolated from a man aged 18 to 35 in good health. Some clones in this sample may be carry-over from other donors' samples. The material sequenced was naive CD8+ T cells from PBMCs. CDR3 in DNA: TGTGCCAGCAGTGACGACGGGGGGGGTGATACGCAGTATTTT. Amino acid sequence: CASSDDGGGDTQYF.